The TCR beta chain under discussion was sequenced for a study of T cell repertoires in cytomegalovirus infection. Study in general: Matching HLA type and CMV infection were both indicated by public TCR beta signatures. Study outcomes and limitations: Across the ex vivo response, the dominant clonotypes were HLA-C-restricted CMV-specific TCR beta clonotypes. Cumulative public TCR beta family frequency identified CMV carriers with the relevant HLA.

MiXCR was run by TCRdb on the reads, yielding one entry per CDR3 protein. The repertoire holds 450,000 to 550,000 distinct CDR3 sequences, with 15% to 20% as singletons. Notes on this clonotype: No antigen is known for it.

This CDR3 region has 16 residues. The V gene lost 3 bases and the J gene lost 5 bases, with 20 bases spanning the gap. Germline CDR1 and CDR2: SGDLS and YYNGEE. The receptor comes from a human donor in good health (CMV status not recorded). Some clones in this sample may be carry-over from other donors' samples. The source material was CD8+ T cells from PBMCs. The J gene is TRBJ1-2, the V gene TRBV9; possibly TRBD1 for D (6 bases). The CDR3 bases are TGTGCCAGCAGCGAGGGGGGGAAGGCGACGAGTTATGGCTACACCTTC. Amino acids: CASSEGGKATSYGYTF.